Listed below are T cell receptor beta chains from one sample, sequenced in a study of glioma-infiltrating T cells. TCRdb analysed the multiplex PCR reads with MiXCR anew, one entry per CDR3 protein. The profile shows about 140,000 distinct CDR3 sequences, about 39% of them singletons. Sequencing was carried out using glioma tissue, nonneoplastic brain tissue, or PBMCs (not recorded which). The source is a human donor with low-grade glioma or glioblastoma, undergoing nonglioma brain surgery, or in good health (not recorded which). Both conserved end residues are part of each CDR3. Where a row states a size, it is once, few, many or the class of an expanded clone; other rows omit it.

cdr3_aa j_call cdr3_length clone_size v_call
CARSLRFGEQYF TRBJ2-7 12 NA TRBV7-2
CATSREGTGENIQYF TRBJ2-4 15 NA TRBV15
CASSYASGSIQETQYF TRBJ2-5 16 NA TRBV6-2/TRBV6-3
CASSGPTGSYEQYF TRBJ2-7 14 once TRBV2
CASSLASRLSYEQYF TRBJ2-7 15 NA TRBV7-6
CAIGPTGASYEQYF TRBJ2-7 14 NA TRBV10-3
CATSSQLLGQGNYEQYF TRBJ2-7 17 few TRBV15
CASGLGQGLYGYTF TRBJ1-2 14 NA TRBV19
CSVGIAGTAQETQYF TRBJ2-5 15 NA TRBV29-1
CAISGVGRSEETQYF TRBJ2-3 15 NA TRBV10-3
CATSRLEREADTQYF TRBJ2-3 15 few TRBV15
CSARRGGAVHEQYF TRBJ2-7 14 NA TRBV20-1
CSVQVNPYEQYF TRBJ2-7 12 NA TRBV29-1
CASSLEDTQYF TRBJ2-3 11 many TRBV2
CAISDRYRDGQETQYF TRBJ2-5 16 few TRBV10-3